The rows below give T cell receptor beta chains drawn from one sample of a study of blood T cell repertoires in COVID-19. Clones were read by immunoSEQ multiplex PCR, and TCRdb kept only the in-frame ones, dropping some. The sample lists about 410,000 clones, about 92% occurring once. The sequenced sample consisted of PBMCs or T cells enriched from blood (not recorded which). The receptors were sampled from a man between 18 and 35 years old who had recovered from COVID-19. CDR3s include the opening cysteine and the closing phenylalanine or tryptophan. The D gene is left open where the match is weak.

D gene: TRBD1; J gene: TRBJ1-1; V gene: TRBV28; CDR3 length: 15; CDR3 protein: CASTLRQGLNTEAFF
D gene: TRBD1; J gene: TRBJ2-2; V gene: TRBV2; CDR3 length: 15; CDR3 protein: CASRGWTGSTGELFF
D gene: NA; J gene: TRBJ2-7; V gene: TRBV5-1; CDR3 length: 15; CDR3 protein: CASSLDAGASYEQYF
D gene: NA; J gene: TRBJ1-1; V gene: TRBV9; CDR3 length: 13; CDR3 protein: CASSRQQNTEAFF
D gene: NA; J gene: TRBJ1-3; V gene: TRBV28; CDR3 length: 16; CDR3 protein: CASSDGAGAYGNTIYF
D gene: NA; J gene: TRBJ2-5; V gene: TRBV29-1; CDR3 length: 15; CDR3 protein: CSVLTVAAGRETQYF
D gene: NA; J gene: TRBJ2-6; V gene: TRBV5-5; CDR3 length: 15; CDR3 protein: CASSLLSSGANVLTF
D gene: TRBD1; J gene: TRBJ2-5; V gene: TRBV19; CDR3 length: 16; CDR3 protein: CASSVGTEALQETQYF
D gene: NA; J gene: TRBJ1-1; V gene: TRBV5-5; CDR3 length: 12; CDR3 protein: CASSLGLFEAFF
D gene: TRBD1; J gene: TRBJ1-6; V gene: TRBV3-1/TRBV3-2; CDR3 length: 14; CDR3 protein: CASSRQGARSPLHF